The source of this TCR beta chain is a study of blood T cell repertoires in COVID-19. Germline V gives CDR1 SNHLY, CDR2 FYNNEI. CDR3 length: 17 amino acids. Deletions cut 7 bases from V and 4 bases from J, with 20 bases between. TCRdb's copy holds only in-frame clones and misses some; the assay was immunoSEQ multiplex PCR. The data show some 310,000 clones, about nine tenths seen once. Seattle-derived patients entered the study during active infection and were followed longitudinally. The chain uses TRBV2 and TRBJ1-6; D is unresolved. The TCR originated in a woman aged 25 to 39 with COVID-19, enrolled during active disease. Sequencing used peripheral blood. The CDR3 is CASMGGGGLSYNSPLHF. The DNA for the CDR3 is TGTGCCAGCATGGGAGGAGGAGGCTTAAGTTATAATTCACCCCTCCACTTT.